Here is one TCR beta chain with its context. These data belong to a study of blood T cell repertoires in COVID-19. Study-level information: Samples taken during acute and convalescent COVID-19 were collected in the United States, Italy and Spain. In each case, the material was cDNA or gDNA derived from T cells, B-cell-depleted T cells, or PBMCs.

V gave up 2 bases and J gave up 7 bases, with 12 bases separating them. CDR1 is SGHKS and CDR2 is YYEKEE in the germline V gene (reference sequence). This CDR3 comprises 13 residues. The protocol was immunoSEQ multiplex PCR, while the TCRdb copy is restricted to in-frame clones and leaves out a portion. The table includes about 160,000 clones, approximately 78% detected once. The sample was peripheral blood. This TCR came from a human donor in a cohort sampled during active COVID-19. This rearrangement joins TRBV5-5 to TRBJ1-2; D possibly corresponds to TRBD1 (5 bases). The CDR3 protein is CASSFGGFSGYTF. CDR3 nucleotide sequence: TGTGCCAGCAGCTTTGGGGGGTTCAGTGGCTACACCTTC. The full variable domain, in which reference TRBV5-5 and TRBJ1-2 provide the parts outside the CDR3, is DAGVTQSPTHLIKTRGQQVTLRCSPISGHKSVSWYQQVLGQGPQFIFQYYEKEERGRGNFPDRFSARQFPNYSSELNVNALLLGDSALYLCASSFGGFSGYTFGSGTRLTVV.